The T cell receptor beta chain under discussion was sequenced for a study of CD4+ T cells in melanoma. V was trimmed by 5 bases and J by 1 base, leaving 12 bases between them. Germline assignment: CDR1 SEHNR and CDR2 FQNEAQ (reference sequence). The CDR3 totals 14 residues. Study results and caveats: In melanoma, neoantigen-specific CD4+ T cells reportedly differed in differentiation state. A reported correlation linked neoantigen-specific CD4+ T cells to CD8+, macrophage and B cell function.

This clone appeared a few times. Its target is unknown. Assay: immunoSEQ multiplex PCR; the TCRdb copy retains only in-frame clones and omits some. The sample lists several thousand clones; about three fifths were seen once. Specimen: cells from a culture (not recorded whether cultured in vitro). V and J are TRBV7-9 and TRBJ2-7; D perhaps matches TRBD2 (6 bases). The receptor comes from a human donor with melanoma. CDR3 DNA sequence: TGTGCCAGCAGCCTCCCCCGGGAGTCCTACGAGCAGTACTTC. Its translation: CASSLPRESYEQYF.